This T cell receptor beta chain was sequenced in a study of long-term antiretroviral therapy in people with HIV. Runs used v3.0 of the immunoSEQ assay and were done at survey level. Here immunoSEQ multiplex PCR was the method, and the copy in TCRdb shows in-frame clones only, minus some. The sample has 40,000 or so clones; 75% to 90% are singletons. The starting material was unsorted PBMCs, obtained just before starting antiretroviral therapy. This sequence originates from a woman aged 18-35 years with HIV.

DNA of the CDR3: TGCGCCAGCAGCCAAATTCTTGTCCGGGACACACAAAAACTGTTTTTT. It encodes CASSQILVRDTQKLFF. The chain uses TRBV4-3 and TRBJ1-4; D possibly corresponds to TRBD1 (6 bases). From germline, CDR1 is LGHNA and CDR2 YSLEER. There are 16 residues in the CDR3. Trimming stripped 2 bases from V and 9 bases from J, with 19 bases between.